The entry that follows covers one TCR beta chain sequence. Study processing details: Estimation of nucleated cell counts was performed using reference gene primer amplification. Some clones are missing from TCRdb's copy, which holds only in-frame ones; the method was immunoSEQ multiplex PCR. The D gene and trimming were derived from the DNA, and the V and J assignments and clone size from that table. In the table there are under 400,000 clones, 85% to 90% of which are singletons. This sample stems from a study of blood T cell repertoires in COVID-19. Whole-study context: There were acute and convalescent COVID-19 samples, and they came from the United States, Italy and Spain. PBMCs, B-cell-depleted T cells, or T cells provided the cDNA or gDNA that made up the material.

Enrolment of Seattle patients took place during active infection, and they were followed longitudinally. With 7 bases removed from V and 6 bases from J, the gap between germline ends came to 9 bases. CDR1 and CDR2 (germline): LNHDA, SQIVND (reference sequence). The CDR3 sequence is 11 residues long. This TCR was recovered from a woman in her 30s with COVID-19, enrolled during active disease. The chain employs TRBV19 and TRBJ1-2; D gene uncertain. The sample was peripheral blood. DNA for the CDR3: TGTGCCAGTACCCCCGGGGATGGCTACACCTTC. It encodes CASTPGDGYTF.